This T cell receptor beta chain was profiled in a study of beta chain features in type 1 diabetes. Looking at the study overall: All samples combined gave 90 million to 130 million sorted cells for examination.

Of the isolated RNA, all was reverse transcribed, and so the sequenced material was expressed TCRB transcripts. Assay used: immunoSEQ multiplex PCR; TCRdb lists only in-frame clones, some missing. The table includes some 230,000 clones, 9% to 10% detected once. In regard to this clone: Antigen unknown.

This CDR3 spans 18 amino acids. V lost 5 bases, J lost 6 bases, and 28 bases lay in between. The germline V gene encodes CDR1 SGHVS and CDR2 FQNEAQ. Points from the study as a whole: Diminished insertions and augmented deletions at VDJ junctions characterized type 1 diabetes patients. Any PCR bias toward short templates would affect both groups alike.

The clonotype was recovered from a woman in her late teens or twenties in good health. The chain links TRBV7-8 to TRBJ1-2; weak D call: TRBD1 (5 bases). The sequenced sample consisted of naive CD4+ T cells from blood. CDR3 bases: TGTGCCAGCAGCCCGAACCGGGCCTCAAGGGGCCAGTGGCATGGCTACACCTTC. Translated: CASSPNRASRGQWHGYTF.